Following are 31 T cell receptor beta chains from one sample sequenced in a study of blood T cell repertoires in COVID-19. Generated by immunoSEQ multiplex PCR, the TCRdb table keeps only in-frame clones and is missing some. The data show roughly 500,000 clones, with approximately 89% seen just once and 0.7% to 1% held by the top ten. Sequenced input: peripheral blood. The receptors shown here come from a man in his late teens or twenties with COVID-19, enrolled during active disease.

This clone was detected only once. This chain uses TRBV7-8 with TRBJ1-1; 7 positions match TRBD1. The germline V gene encodes CDR1 SGHVS and CDR2 FQNEAQ. V lost 4 bases to trimming and J lost 0 bases; unmatched junction nucleotides: 17. The length of the CDR3 is 19 residues. CDR3 sequence reads: CASSSKKGTAVTMNTEAFF. In DNA form, the CDR3 reads TGTGCCAGCAGCTCTAAGAAGGGGACAGCTGTAACTATGAACACTGAAGCTTTCTTT.

The chain couples TRBV11-2 to TRBJ2-7; no reliable D call. V shed 2 bases and J shed 6 bases, with 5 bases lying between them. The CDR3 sequence is 11 residues long. CDR1 is SGHAT and CDR2 is FQNNGV in the germline V gene. The CDR3 coding sequence is TGTGCCAGCAGCTTACTGGCCGAGCAGTACTTC. Translating it yields CASSLLAEQYF.

The count of this clone is one. This chain joins TRBV27 and TRBJ2-7; TRBD2 aligns across 8 bases. Germline values: CDR1 MNHEY, CDR2 SMNVEV (reference sequence). Germline trimming cut 5 bases from V and 2 bases from J; bases unmatched to any gene: 5. The CDR3 length is 14 residues. In DNA, the CDR3 is TGTGCCAGCAGTAGGCAACTAGCGGCCTACGAGCAGTACTTC. Translated: CASSRQLAAYEQYF.

In its sample, this clone was seen once. V is TRBV3-1 (or the pseudogene TRBV3-2) and J is TRBJ2-3, with D perhaps TRBD2 (6 bases). Trimming removed 1 base from V and 1 base from J, with 9 bases in between. CDR1 and CDR2 from the germline V gene are LGHDT and YNNKEL (reference sequence). This CDR3 region has 15 residues. CDR3 sequence reads: CASSQVGTGTDTQYF. DNA of the CDR3: TGTGCCAGCAGCCAAGTGGGGACTGGCACAGATACGCAGTATTTT.

This rearrangement joins TRBV6-2 or TRBV6-3 to TRBJ2-1; D possibly corresponds to TRBD2 (5 bases). Deletions cut 2 bases from V and 5 bases from J, with 13 bases between. The CDR3 is 15 amino acids. Germline V gene lookup returns CDR1 MNHEY and CDR2 SVGEGT. The CDR3 is CASSYRPLAHNEQFF. For the CDR3, the DNA is TGTGCCAGCAGTTACAGGCCCTTAGCGCACAATGAGCAGTTCTTC.

This clone was detected once. The rearrangement links TRBV4-1 to TRBJ1-2; no clear D. V was pared by 4 bases and J by 4 bases, with 13 bases between. Germline lookup yields CDR1 MGHRA and CDR2 YSYEKL. The CDR3 contains 14 residues. The CDR3: CASSRPGSSYGYTF. CDR3 coding DNA: TGCGCCAGCAGCCGTCCAGGCAGCTCCTATGGCTACACCTTC.

The rearrangement uses TRBV6-5 and TRBJ1-5, with D perhaps matching TRBD1 (5 bases). In germline, CDR1 is MNHEY, CDR2 SVGAGI. The V end was cut by 3 bases, the J end by 5 bases, with 8 bases between. The CDR3 totals 13 residues. The chain's CDR3 is CASSYQGHQPQHF. Here the CDR3 DNA reads TGTGCCAGCAGTTATCAGGGCCATCAGCCCCAGCATTTT.

For the CDR3, the DNA is TGTGCCAGCAGCTTGGACGAGTATTCACCCCTCCACTTT. It yields the protein CASSLDEYSPLHF. This chain joins TRBV5-4 and TRBJ1-6; D gene unclear. Trimming cost V 0 bases and J 8 bases, with 6 bases left between them. The germline V gene has CDR1 SGHNT and CDR2 YYREEE (reference sequence). CDR3 length equals 13 residues.

The chain links TRBV29-1 to TRBJ2-3; 13 nucleotides match TRBD2. The V segment lost 4 bases and the J segment 0 bases; nucleotides outside the gene matches: 7. The CDR3 contains 17 residues. Germline CDR1 reads SQVTM; CDR2 reads ANQGSEA. The chain's CDR3 is CSVGWGTSGTSTDTQYF. CDR3 coding DNA: TGCAGCGTTGGGTGGGGGACTAGCGGGACTAGCACAGATACGCAGTATTTT.

The chain recombines TRBV4-1 with TRBJ1-2, with 7 bases fitting TRBD1. Trimming removed 0 bases from V and 2 bases from J; junction bases left unmatched: 3. The V gene's germline CDR1 is MGHRA and CDR2 YSYEKL. This CDR3 spans 15 amino acids. Here the CDR3 DNA reads TGCGCCAGCAGCCAAGAGAAGGGACAGAACTATGGCTACACCTTC. Its translation is CASSQEKGQNYGYTF.

This sequence joins TRBV10-1 and TRBJ2-2; 14 nucleotides agree with TRBD2. Looked up from germline, CDR1 is WNHNN and CDR2 is SYGVQD (reference sequence). This CDR3 is 18 amino acids long. The V gene end was trimmed by 5 bases and the J gene end by 7 bases; junction bases not matched to a gene: 12. CDR3 DNA: TGCGCCAGCAGTCTCTTCGGGACTAGCGGGGGCCTAGGCGGGGAGCTGTTTTTT. Amino acid sequence: CASSLFGTSGGLGGELFF.

The chain couples TRBV6-5 to TRBJ2-1; TRBD1 is a possible D gene (6 bases). Per germline, CDR1 MNHEY and CDR2 SVGAGI. Between the trimmed V and J ends, which lost 6 bases and 0 bases, there was a span of 12 bases. This CDR3 is built from 15 residues. DNA of the CDR3: TGTGCCAGCAGGAACGGACAGAGCTCCTACAATGAGCAGTTCTTC. It yields the protein CASRNGQSSYNEQFF.

The CDR3 bases are TGTGCCAGCAGCCCGCTCGCTCTAGAGACGCAGTATTTT. Its protein product is CASSPLALETQYF. This chain connects TRBV13 to TRBJ2-3, with D hard to call. The V gene lost 5 bases and the J gene lost 9 bases, with 15 bases spanning the gap. From germline, CDR1 is PRHDT and CDR2 FYEKMQ (reference sequence). There are 13 residues in the CDR3.

This clone was found a few times. The J gene is TRBJ1-6, the V gene TRBV2; TRBD1 agrees at 7 bases. The J segment lost 5 bases and the V segment lost 3 bases, leaving 4 bases of the junction unmatched. Germline V gene sequence: CDR1 SNHLY, CDR2 FYNNEI. The CDR3 runs to 15 residues. The CDR3 DNA is TGTGCCAGCAGTGACAGGGGGGAACATAATTCACCCCTCCACTTT. Amino acids: CASSDRGEHNSPLHF.

The chain carries TRBV5-1 and TRBJ2-7, with D maybe TRBD1 (6 bases). There are 15 residues in the CDR3. V lost 4 bases to trimming and J lost 1 base, with 15 bases between them. Germline loops: CDR1 SGHRS, CDR2 YFSETQ. The DNA of the CDR3 is TGCGCCAGCAGCCCGGGATCCACAGGGTCCTACGAGCAGTACTTC. Translated, it gives CASSPGSTGSYEQYF.

This sequence joins TRBV4-1 and TRBJ2-2, with TRBD1 matching 9 bases. The CDR3 runs to 15 residues. With V trimmed by 2 bases and J by 6 bases, 4 bases remained unmatched. Per the germline V gene, CDR1 is MGHRA and CDR2 is YSYEKL. The CDR3 is CASSQPYRGPGELFF. CDR3 in DNA: TGCGCCAGCAGCCAACCTTACAGGGGGCCCGGGGAGCTGTTTTTT.

The CDR3 nucleotides read TGTGCCACCAGGGCAGGGCGGACCGGGGAGCTGTTTTTT. It yields the protein CATRAGRTGELFF. This chain connects TRBV24-1 to TRBJ2-2; a weak D match, TRBD1 (5 bases). This CDR3 has 13 amino acids. Trimming pared 7 bases from V and 5 bases from J, leaving 10 bases between. Germline V lookup: CDR1 KGHDR, CDR2 SFDVKD.

The chain carries TRBV13 and TRBJ1-6; D may be TRBD1 (5 bases). With 4 bases removed from V and 10 bases from J, the gap between germline ends came to 17 bases. CDR3 length: 15 amino acids. Germline-derived CDR1 and CDR2 are PRHDT and FYEKMQ (reference sequence). The CDR3 spells CASSSGGDFGSPLHF. DNA for the CDR3: TGTGCCAGCAGCTCTGGGGGGGATTTTGGATCACCCCTCCACTTT.

This clone has only one observation. This sequence joins TRBV29-1 and TRBJ2-2, with D hard to call. Trimming left V 2 bases short and J 2 bases short, with 9 bases between. The germline CDR1 and CDR2 sequences are SQVTM and ANQGSEA. The CDR3 extends over 14 amino acids. The CDR3 DNA reads TGCAGCGTTGAACACGGGTCCAACACCGGGGAGCTGTTTTTT. It specifies CSVEHGSNTGELFF.

This clone was seen a handful of times. The rearrangement links TRBV4-2 to TRBJ1-6; 7 bases align to TRBD1. V lost 3 bases to trimming and J lost 7 bases; unmatched junction nucleotides: 3. Germline V CDR1 and CDR2: LGHNA, YNFKEQ. This CDR3 is built from 14 residues. CDR3 protein: CASSHRDRNSPLHF. The CDR3 region has the DNA TGTGCCAGCAGCCACCGGGACAGAAATTCACCCCTCCACTTT.

The J gene is TRBJ2-2, the V gene TRBV11-3, with D possibly being TRBD1 (6 bases). The CDR3 extends over 14 amino acids. Trimming stripped 6 bases from V and 3 bases from J, with 11 bases between. The germline CDR1 and CDR2 sequences are SGHNT and YENEEA. The CDR3 region has the DNA TGTGCCAGCAGACCGGACAGTTACACCGGGGAGCTGTTTTTT. Its translation is CASRPDSYTGELFF. Using reference TRBV11-3 and TRBJ2-2 for the parts outside the CDR3, the full variable domain is EAGVVQSPRYKIIEKKQPVAFWCNPISGHNTLYWYLQNLGQGPELLIRYENEEAVDDSQLPKDRFSAERLKGVDSTLKIQPAELGDSAVYLCASRPDSYTGELFFGEGSRLTVL.

V is TRBV10-3 and J is TRBJ1-5; TRBD1 matches 7 bases. CDR1 is ENHRY and CDR2 is SYGVKD in the germline V gene. The CDR3 is 13 residues long. V lost 7 bases, J lost 9 bases, and 9 bases stayed unmatched. In DNA, the CDR3 is TGTGCCATCACCGGACAGGCCGAAGGGCCCCAGCATTTT. It codes for CAITGQAEGPQHF.

This clone was seen just once. This chain links TRBV13 with TRBJ2-3; 8 nucleotides match TRBD2. The germline V gene encodes CDR1 PRHDT and CDR2 FYEKMQ (reference sequence). The trim removed 2 bases at V and 5 bases at J, leaving 12 bases unmatched. The CDR3 sequence is 17 residues long. CDR3 bases: TGTGCCAGCAGCTTAAAGCGGGGGTTTCAAGGGGGAGATACGCAGTATTTT. It translates to CASSLKRGFQGGDTQYF.

The V gene is TRBV19, the J gene TRBJ2-7; D is uncertain. The V gene's germline CDR1 is LNHDA and CDR2 SQIVND (reference sequence). The CDR3 contains 14 residues. Trimming stripped 5 bases from V and 4 bases from J, with 15 bases between. CDR3 loop: CASSPATVTYEQYF. Here the CDR3 DNA reads TGTGCCAGTAGTCCAGCTACAGTCACATACGAGCAGTACTTC.

J is TRBJ1-1 and V is TRBV2; a weak D match, TRBD1 (5 bases). V was cut by 3 bases and J by 4 bases, with 9 bases left in between. Per the germline V gene, CDR1 is SNHLY and CDR2 is FYNNEI. The CDR3 is 13 amino acids. CDR3 region: CASSDQQATEAFF. CDR3 in DNA: TGTGCCAGCAGTGATCAACAGGCCACTGAAGCTTTCTTT.

The rearrangement uses TRBV12-3 or TRBV12-4 and TRBJ1-6, with D tentatively TRBD1 (6 bases). Between the trimmed V and J ends, which lost 6 bases and 10 bases, there was a span of 10 bases. CDR3 length: 12 amino acids. The CDR3 sequence: CASRQGSSPLHF. In DNA form, the CDR3 reads TGTGCCAGCAGACAGGGTAGCTCACCCCTCCACTTT.

The V call is TRBV15, the J call TRBJ1-3; D uncertain. The germline gives CDR1 LNHNV, CDR2 YYDKDF (reference sequence). V was shortened by 5 bases and J by 8 bases, with 13 bases between the two germline ends. The CDR3 loop spans 13 amino acids. The CDR3 is CATSVTQVDTIYF. The CDR3 DNA sequence: TGTGCCACCAGCGTAACGCAGGTTGACACCATATATTTT.

The V and J genes are TRBV19 and TRBJ1-2, with 7 positions matching TRBD1. CDR1 and CDR2 (germline): LNHDA, SQIVND (reference sequence). Trimming at V came to 5 bases and at J to 3 bases, leaving 12 bases not matched to a gene. This CDR3 region has 16 residues. The CDR3 loop is CASSSYRPGQYYGYTF. CDR3 bases: TGTGCCAGTAGTTCCTACCGCCCGGGACAGTACTATGGCTACACCTTC. The variable domain in full, completed from reference TRBV19 and TRBJ1-2, reads DGGITQSPKYLFRKEGQNVTLSCEQNLNHDAMYWYRQDPGQGLRLIYYSQIVNDFQKGDIAEGYSVSREKKESFPLTVTSAQKNPTAFYLCASSSYRPGQYYGYTFGSGTRLTVV.

V usage is TRBV29-1 and J usage is TRBJ1-4; weak D call: TRBD1 (5 bases). Germline-derived CDR1 and CDR2 are SQVTM and ANQGSEA. Trimming removed 7 bases from V and 8 bases from J, with 23 bases in between. This CDR3 has 15 amino acids. The CDR3 DNA reads as TGCAGCGCCCGAACCCCAGGGAGCGGGGGGGAAAAACTGTTTTTT. It specifies CSARTPGSGGEKLFF.

The genes are TRBV5-6 and TRBJ1-1; D gene ambiguous. The germline gives CDR1 SGHDT, CDR2 YYEEEE. V lost 0 bases to trimming and J lost 3 bases, with 15 bases between them. There are 16 residues in the CDR3. The chain's CDR3 is CASSLEFGQAYTEAFF. The CDR3 DNA is TGTGCCAGCAGCTTGGAGTTCGGCCAGGCCTACACTGAAGCTTTCTTT.

The chain couples TRBV19 to TRBJ1-1, with TRBD1 matching over 9 bases. The CDR3 spans 17 residues. Germline CDR1 and CDR2: LNHDA and SQIVND (reference sequence). V was clipped by 7 bases and J by 0 bases; unmatched bases: 12. The CDR3 is CASMPGTGPILNTEAFF. The CDR3, as DNA: TGTGCCAGTATGCCGGGGACAGGGCCGATCCTGAACACTGAAGCTTTCTTT.